The rows below give T cell receptor beta chains drawn from one sample of a study of cytomegalovirus exposure and HLA in healthy donors. Sequencing used immunoSEQ multiplex PCR; TCRdb keeps in-frame clones, though not all of them. The sample shows 180,000 or so clones, approximately 84% of them seen only once. The specimen sequenced was PBMCs. Source of these receptors: a female donor in good health and CMV-seronegative. Both conserved end residues are part of each CDR3. Fields, in order: clone size, V gene, D gene, J gene, CDR3 protein, CDR3 DNA. D genes are given only for firm matches. Part of the rows lack a size; the others show once, few, many or a class for expanded clones.

>few|TRBV19|.|TRBJ2-1
CASSPDRSSYNEQFF
TGTGCCAGTAGTCCAGACAGGAGCTCCTACAATGAGCAGTTCTTC
>.|TRBV5-4|TRBD2|TRBJ2-7
CASKLEAGEYEQYF
TGTGCCAGCAAACTGGAAGCGGGGGAGTACGAGCAGTACTTC
>.|TRBV7-3|.|TRBJ2-1
CASSLGSLRGGRGEQFF
TGTGCCAGCAGCTTAGGATCCCTTAGGGGGGGCCGAGGTGAGCAGTTCTTC
>.|TRBV6-4|TRBD2|TRBJ2-3
CASSGTSGADTQYF
TGTGCCAGCAGTGGGACTAGCGGGGCAGATACGCAGTATTTT
>.|TRBV9|.|TRBJ1-1
CASSVGGDTEAFF
TGTGCCAGCAGCGTAGGCGGGGACACTGAAGCTTTCTTT
>.|TRBV14|.|TRBJ1-2
CASSQGYSSSPYGYTF
TGTGCCAGCAGCCAAGGTTATAGCTCCTCACCTTATGGCTACACCTTC
>.|TRBV5-1|TRBD1|TRBJ2-7
CASSTGTGTVYEQYF
TGCGCCAGCAGCACTGGGACAGGAACTGTCTACGAGCAGTACTTC
>once|TRBV28|TRBD2|TRBJ2-7
CASSWEGPSYEQYF
TGTGCCAGCAGTTGGGAGGGTCCCTCATACGAGCAGTACTTC
>few|TRBV9|TRBD1|TRBJ1-1
CASSVDPPGGTRTEAFF
TGTGCCAGCAGCGTAGACCCCCCAGGGGGCACGAGGACTGAAGCTTTCTTT
>few|TRBV15|.|TRBJ1-2
CATQRGKQGSYGYTF
TGTGCCACTCAGCGGGGCAAACAGGGAAGCTATGGCTACACCTTC
>.|TRBV4-3|.|TRBJ2-4
CASSQEVTGAKNIQYF
TGCGCCAGCAGCCAAGAGGTCACAGGGGCCAAAAACATTCAGTACTTC
>.|TRBV7-9|TRBD2|TRBJ2-4
CASSFTLAGGPDIQYF
TGTGCCAGCAGCTTTACGTTGGCGGGAGGGCCGGACATTCAGTACTTC
>.|TRBV27|.|TRBJ1-1
CASSNPWHTEAFF
TGTGCCAGCAGTAACCCGTGGCACACTGAAGCTTTCTTT
>.|TRBV14|.|TRBJ1-5
CASSRRLSNQPQHF
TGTGCCAGCAGCCGTAGATTGAGCAATCAGCCCCAGCATTTT
>.|TRBV2|TRBD2|TRBJ2-7
CASSERGGVLGEQYF
TGTGCCAGCAGTGAACGGGGGGGCGTCCTAGGGGAGCAGTACTTC
>.|TRBV19|TRBD1|TRBJ2-6
CASIRTGAEGANVLTF
TGTGCCAGTATAAGGACAGGGGCGGAGGGGGCCAACGTCCTGACTTTC
>.|TRBV2|TRBD2|TRBJ2-7
CASSREGRYEQYF
TGTGCCAGCTCCCGGGAGGGGCGCTACGAGCAGTACTTC
>.|TRBV4-1|.|TRBJ2-7
CASSQGLAYEQYF
TGCGCCAGCAGCCAGGGACTGGCCTACGAGCAGTACTTC
>.|TRBV11-2|.|TRBJ1-6
CASSLGELYNSPLHF
TGTGCCAGCAGCTTAGGAGAGCTGTATAATTCACCCCTCCACTTT
>.|TRBV27|.|TRBJ2-7
CASSYKSGTRYEQYF
TGTGCCAGCAGTTATAAGAGCGGGACACGATACGAGCAGTACTTC
>.|TRBV18|.|TRBJ2-7
CASSPDISYEQYF
TGTGCCAGCTCACCGGACATCTCCTACGAGCAGTACTTC
>.|TRBV28|TRBD2|TRBJ2-1
CASSLRTSGRNNEQFF
TGTGCCAGCAGTCTACGGACTAGCGGGCGTAACAATGAGCAGTTCTTC
>.|TRBV2|.|TRBJ2-1
CASSDQSRGNEQFF
TGTGCCAGCAGTGACCAATCCAGGGGCAATGAGCAGTTCTTC